The clone carrying this T cell receptor (beta chain) was seen a few times. The junction differs from germline at one of its ends, possibly a read error. This entry is derived from a study of control samples from healthy donors and cancer patients. Libraries were prepared by immunoSEQ multiplex PCR; TCRdb keeps only in-frame clonotypes and omits some of them. The sample consists of around 130,000 clones, 70% to 90% of them appearing once. CDR1 is SSHAT, CDR2 FNYEAQ, per germline (reference sequence). CDR3 length: 15 amino acids. This receptor was obtained from a man aged 50 to 59 in good health. The V call is TRBV7-7, the J call TRBJ2-5; 8 bases fit TRBD1. Sequences were obtained from blood. This CDR3 is CASSFGDRNQETQYF. The CDR3 coding sequence is TGTGCTAGCAGCTTCGGGGACAGGAACCAAGAGACCCAGTACTTC.